This T cell receptor beta chain is from a study of blood T cells in healthy people across ages. Combining a sample-barcoded 5' primer with a J-beta primer mix, a second PCR ran for roughly 7 to 11 cycles. From the 5' RACE reads, TCRdb called clonotypes with MiXCR, one entry per CDR3 protein. The data show about 1.5 million distinct CDR3 sequences, with about 43% seen just once and 7.9% held by the top ten. A word on this clonotype: The antigen remains unidentified.

The germline V gene has CDR1 DFQATT and CDR2 SNEGSKA (reference sequence). CDR3 length: 15 residues. The V gene lost 0 bases and the J gene lost 10 bases, with 19 bases spanning the gap. Findings of the study overall: Whereas aged donors had fewer naive CD4+ cells, long-lived donors had more of them and higher diversity. Significant beta diversity loss was already apparent by age approximately 40, declining roughly linearly.

J is TRBJ2-1 and V is TRBV20-1; the D is unclear. Sequencing input: blood. This receptor was obtained from a woman under 30 in good health. The CDR3 DNA is TGCAGTGCTAGAGATCGAAGTTGGTTTGAGCGAGAGCAGTTCTTC. This gives the protein CSARDRSWFEREQFF.